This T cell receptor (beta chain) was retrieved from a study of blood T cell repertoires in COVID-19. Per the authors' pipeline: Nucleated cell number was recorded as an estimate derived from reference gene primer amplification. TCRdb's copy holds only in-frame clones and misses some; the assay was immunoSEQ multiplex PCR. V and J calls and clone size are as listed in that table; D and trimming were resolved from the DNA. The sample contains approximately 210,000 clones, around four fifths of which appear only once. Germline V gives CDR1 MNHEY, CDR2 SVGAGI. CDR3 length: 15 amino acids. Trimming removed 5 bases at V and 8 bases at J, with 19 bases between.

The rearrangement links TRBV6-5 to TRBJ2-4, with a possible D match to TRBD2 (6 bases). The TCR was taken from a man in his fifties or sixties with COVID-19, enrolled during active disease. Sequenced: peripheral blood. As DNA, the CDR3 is TGTGCCAGCAGTCGGCGCCCCCAAGGGGAGGACATTCAGTACTTC. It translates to CASSRRPQGEDIQYF.